This T cell receptor (beta chain) was profiled in a study of OX40 agonist ivuxolimab in advanced cancers. Measured with immunoSEQ multiplex PCR; TCRdb has only the in-frame clones, and not every one. In the table there are 60,000 to 75,000 clones, around 87% of which are singletons. The CDR3 runs to 13 residues. The ends lost 2 bases at V and 6 bases at J; junction bases unmatched: 2. Germline V lookup: CDR1 SEHNR, CDR2 FQNEAQ (reference sequence). The chain has TRBV7-9 and TRBJ1-2, with 8 bases identical to TRBD1. This material consisted of CD4+ or CD8+ T cells sorted from blood, taken in a trial of the OX40 agonist ivuxolimab. The receptor was derived from an adult with an advanced solid tumor such as melanoma, head and neck, liver or kidney cancer. The DNA of the CDR3 is TGTGCCAGCAGCTTATCAGGGGGCCATGGCTACACCTTC. Protein product: CASSLSGGHGYTF.